The 20 T cell receptor beta chains below were found in one sample sequenced in a study of blood T cell repertoires in COVID-19. The table came from immunoSEQ multiplex PCR; TCRdb's copy has only in-frame clones and leaves some out. The sample contains tens of thousands of clones, 80% to 90% of which appear only once. Sequencing input: peripheral blood. The receptors stem from an elderly woman with acute or convalescent COVID-19.

The chain combines TRBV2 with TRBJ1-6, with 9 bases identical to TRBD1. J gave up 7 bases and V 5 bases, and 6 bases lay outside the gene matches. The CDR3 is 15 residues long. The germline V gene encodes CDR1 SNHLY and CDR2 FYNNEI. The CDR3 DNA sequence: TGTGCCAGCAGTCGGGACAGGGTAGGCAATTCACCCCTCCACTTT. Encoded protein: CASSRDRVGNSPLHF.

This sequence joins TRBV5-1 and TRBJ2-7; 13 bases map to TRBD2. Germline V CDR1 and CDR2: SGHRS, YFSETQ. Trimming at V came to 4 bases and at J to 7 bases, leaving 17 bases not matched to a gene. This CDR3 spans 18 amino acids. The CDR3 spells CASSPPGTSGMAGGEQYF. The CDR3, as DNA: TGCGCCAGCAGCCCCCCCGGGACTAGCGGGATGGCAGGGGGGGAGCAGTACTTC.

The V and J genes are TRBV6-6 and TRBJ2-7, with 8 bases lining up with TRBD1. Germline V gene sequence: CDR1 MNHNY, CDR2 SVGAGI (reference sequence). This CDR3 contains 15 residues. V gave up 0 bases and J gave up 2 bases; unmatched junction bases: 3. The CDR3 nucleotides read TGTGCCAGCAGTTACTCGACAGGGGCGACCTACGAGCAGTACTTC. Translated, it gives CASSYSTGATYEQYF.

J is TRBJ2-1 and V is TRBV5-1, with D uncertain. CDR1 and CDR2 from the germline V gene are SGHRS and YFSETQ. V was cut by 3 bases and J by 4 bases, with 17 bases left in between. The CDR3 is 16 residues long. CDR3 nucleotides: TGCGCCAGCAGCTCCAACGACAAAGTCCAATACAATGAGCAGTTCTTC. As protein: CASSSNDKVQYNEQFF. The full variable domain, its missing parts supplied by reference TRBV5-1 and TRBJ2-1, is KAGVTQTPRYLIKTRGQQVTLSCSPISGHRSVSWYQQTPGQGLQFLFEYFSETQRNKGNFPGRFSGRQFSNSRSEMNVSTLELGDSALYLCASSSNDKVQYNEQFFGPGTRLTVL.

This clone was counted between two and nine times. The CDR3 spells CASSGRRQTGYTF. DNA of the CDR3: TGTGCCAGCAGCGGACGTCGACAGACTGGCTACACCTTC. The J gene is TRBJ1-2, the V gene TRBV12-3 or TRBV12-4, with a weak D call TRBD1 (5 bases). The CDR3 loop spans 13 amino acids. Trimming left V 6 bases short and J 7 bases short, with 15 bases between.

This chain connects TRBV5-1 to TRBJ2-1; D gene ambiguous. Trimming removed 3 bases at V and 5 bases at J, with 9 bases between. Per germline, CDR1 SGHRS and CDR2 YFSETQ. The CDR3 is 13 residues long. The DNA for the CDR3 is TGCGCCAGCAGCTCCATAACTCACAATGAGCAGTTCTTC. As protein: CASSSITHNEQFF.

The chain uses TRBV6-5 and TRBJ1-1; 8 bases agree with TRBD1. There are 13 residues in the CDR3. Germline V gene data show CDR1 as MNHEY and CDR2 as SVGAGI. V lost 8 bases and J lost 3; bases outside the gene matches: 5. This CDR3 is CASRTGRDTEAFF. The DNA of the CDR3 is TGTGCCAGCCGGACAGGGCGGGACACTGAAGCTTTCTTT.

This clone came up a few times. The gene calls are TRBV5-1 and TRBJ1-1, with TRBD1 matching over 8 bases. CDR1 and CDR2 from the germline V gene are SGHRS and YFSETQ. After removal of 4 bases from V and 3 bases from J, the junction contained 8 bases not matched to a gene. The CDR3 runs 15 residues. The CDR3 is CASSTAQGGYTEAFF. In DNA, the CDR3 is TGCGCCAGCAGCACCGCACAGGGGGGATACACTGAAGCTTTCTTT.

The chain carries TRBV7-3 and TRBJ2-7; TRBD1 is a possible D gene (6 bases). Germline V gene lookup returns CDR1 SGHTA and CDR2 FQGTGA. V gave up 0 bases and J gave up 3 bases, with 12 bases separating them. There are 15 residues in the CDR3. CDR3 protein: CASSLTGAPFYEQYF. CDR3 DNA sequence: TGTGCCAGCAGCTTAACGGGGGCGCCTTTCTACGAGCAGTACTTC.

The rearrangement links TRBV6-1 to TRBJ1-3; D perhaps matches TRBD1 (5 bases). Deletions cut 0 bases from V and 0 bases from J, with 9 bases between. Germline V gene lookup returns CDR1 MNHNS and CDR2 SASEGT. The CDR3 has 16 residues. CDR3 nucleotide sequence: TGTGCCAGCAGTGAAGCTGGCAGGGCCTCTGGAAACACCATATATTTT. Amino acids: CASSEAGRASGNTIYF.

The chain combines TRBV19 with TRBJ1-1, with 11 bases identical to TRBD1. V shed 1 base and J 1 base; nucleotides not matched to a gene: 2. The CDR3 runs to 16 residues. CDR1 and CDR2 from the germline V gene are LNHDA and SQIVND (reference sequence). CDR3 region: CASSIVGTGGNTEAFF. CDR3 nucleotide sequence: TGTGCCAGTAGTATAGTGGGGACAGGGGGGAACACTGAAGCTTTCTTT. Full variable domain (remainder filled in from reference TRBV19 and TRBJ1-1): DGGITQSPKYLFRKEGQNVTLSCEQNLNHDAMYWYRQDPGQGLRLIYYSQIVNDFQKGDIAEGYSVSREKKESFPLTVTSAQKNPTAFYLCASSIVGTGGNTEAFFGQGTRLTVV.

The chain couples TRBV30 to TRBJ2-1, with TRBD1 matching 8 bases. The germline CDR1 and CDR2 sequences are GTSNPN and SVGIG (reference sequence). This CDR3 spans 13 amino acids. The V segment lost 5 bases and the J segment 8 bases; nucleotides outside the gene matches: 8. CDR3 coding DNA: TGTGCCTGGCGACGGGGACAGGTTGATGAGCAGTTCTTC. Amino acids: CAWRRGQVDEQFF.

In DNA form, the CDR3 reads TGCGCCAGCAGCTCCCGGGTGGGTAGCTACGGGGAGCTGTTTTTT. It codes for CASSSRVGSYGELFF. The chain carries TRBV4-3 and TRBJ2-2; D unresolved. Germline assignment: CDR1 LGHNA and CDR2 YSLEER. V lost 5 bases and J 7 bases, leaving 17 bases between the germline ends. This CDR3 has 15 amino acids.

This clone appeared once. The rearrangement joins TRBV7-9 to TRBJ2-1; 11 nucleotides match TRBD2. Germline assignment: CDR1 SEHNR and CDR2 FQNEAQ (reference sequence). CDR3 size: 15 residues. After removal of 6 bases from V and 4 bases from J, the junction contained 5 bases not matched to a gene. CDR3 loop: CASSPTSGSYNEQFF. CDR3 bases: TGTGCCAGCAGTCCAACTAGCGGGAGTTACAATGAGCAGTTCTTC.

In its sample, this clone was seen once. The CDR3 DNA sequence: TGTGCCAGCAGACCCGGACAGTCAGAGACCCAGTACTTC. Its translation is CASRPGQSETQYF. This chain joins TRBV6-5 and TRBJ2-5, with D possibly TRBD1 on 6 matching bases. The CDR3 runs 13 residues. The V gene's germline CDR1 is MNHEY and CDR2 SVGAGI. The V and J ends lost 6 bases and 4 bases respectively, with 12 bases between them.

The chain links TRBV10-3 to TRBJ1-1; 7 nucleotides agree with TRBD1. With V trimmed by 2 bases and J by 7 bases, 10 bases remained unmatched. CDR3 length: 15 amino acids. CDR1 is ENHRY and CDR2 is SYGVKD in the germline V gene. The CDR3 bases are TGTGCCATCAGTGAGCCCGCAGGGGGTTTAGGTGAAGCTTTCTTT. Its protein product is CAISEPAGGLGEAFF.

The V and J genes are TRBV19 and TRBJ1-1, with TRBD1 matching 8 bases. Germline values: CDR1 LNHDA, CDR2 SQIVND (reference sequence). The CDR3 consists of 16 residues. With V trimmed by 4 bases and J by 4 bases, 11 bases remained unmatched. CDR3 amino acids: CASSTWTGSLGTEAFF. DNA for the CDR3: TGTGCCAGTAGTACCTGGACAGGGTCCCTGGGCACTGAAGCTTTCTTT.

This rearrangement joins TRBV5-1 to TRBJ1-2; D remains ambiguous. The germline V and J ends were trimmed by 1 base and 6 bases, with 16 bases remaining between them. Germline V gene data show CDR1 as SGHRS and CDR2 as YFSETQ. This CDR3 comprises 15 residues. The CDR3 DNA reads as TGCGCCAGCAGCTTGTACGGAGGGTTAAATGATGGCTACACCTTC. Translation: CASSLYGGLNDGYTF.

The chain couples TRBV27 to TRBJ2-7; 8 bases are shared with TRBD1. Germline V gene data show CDR1 as MNHEY and CDR2 as SMNVEV (reference sequence). V lost 5 bases and J lost 3; bases outside the gene matches: 9. The CDR3 spans 15 residues. This CDR3 is CASSPTGTGHYEQYF. The CDR3 nucleotides are TGTGCCAGCAGTCCAACCGGGACAGGCCACTACGAGCAGTACTTC.

The CDR3: CATSRDRGQPQHF. CDR3 sequence (DNA): TGTGCCACCAGCAGAGATCGGGGGCAGCCCCAGCATTTT. The chain carries TRBV15 and TRBJ1-5, with TRBD1 as a possible D gene (5 bases). The CDR3 has 13 residues. Trimming left V 0 bases short and J 7 bases short, with 7 bases between. Germline CDR1 is LNHNV and CDR2 is YYDKDF (reference sequence).